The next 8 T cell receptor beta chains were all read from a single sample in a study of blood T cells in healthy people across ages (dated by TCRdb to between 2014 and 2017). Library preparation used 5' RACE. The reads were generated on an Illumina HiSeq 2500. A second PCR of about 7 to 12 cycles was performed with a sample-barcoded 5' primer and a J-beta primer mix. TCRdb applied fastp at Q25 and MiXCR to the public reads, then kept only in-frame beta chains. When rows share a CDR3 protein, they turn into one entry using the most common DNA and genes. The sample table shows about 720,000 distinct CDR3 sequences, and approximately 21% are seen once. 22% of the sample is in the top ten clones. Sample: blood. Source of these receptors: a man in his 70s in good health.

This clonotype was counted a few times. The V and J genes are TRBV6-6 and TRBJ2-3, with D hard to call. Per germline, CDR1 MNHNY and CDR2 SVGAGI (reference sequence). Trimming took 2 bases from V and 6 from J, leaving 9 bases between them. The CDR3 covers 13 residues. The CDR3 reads CASSYRPRDTQYF. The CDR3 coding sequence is TGTGCCAGCAGTTACAGGCCGCGGGATACGCAGTATTTT.

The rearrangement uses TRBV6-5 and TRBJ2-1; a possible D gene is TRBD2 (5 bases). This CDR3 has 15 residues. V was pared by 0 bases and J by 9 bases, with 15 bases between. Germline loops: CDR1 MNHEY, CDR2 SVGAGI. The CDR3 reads CASSYSWESIVEQFF. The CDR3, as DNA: TGTGCCAGCAGTTACTCTTGGGAGAGTATCGTTGAGCAGTTCTTC.

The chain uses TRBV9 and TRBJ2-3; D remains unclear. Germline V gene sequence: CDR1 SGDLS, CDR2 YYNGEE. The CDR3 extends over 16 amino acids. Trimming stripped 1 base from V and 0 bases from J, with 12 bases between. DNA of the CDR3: TGTGCCAGCAGCGTATTTGTAGGGTCTAGCACAGATACGCAGTATTTT. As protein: CASSVFVGSSTDTQYF.

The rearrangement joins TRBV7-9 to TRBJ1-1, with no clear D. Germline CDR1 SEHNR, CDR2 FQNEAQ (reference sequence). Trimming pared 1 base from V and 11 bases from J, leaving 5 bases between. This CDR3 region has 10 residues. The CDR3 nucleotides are TGTGCCAGCAGCTTAGATTGGGCTTTCTTT. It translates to CASSLDWAFF.

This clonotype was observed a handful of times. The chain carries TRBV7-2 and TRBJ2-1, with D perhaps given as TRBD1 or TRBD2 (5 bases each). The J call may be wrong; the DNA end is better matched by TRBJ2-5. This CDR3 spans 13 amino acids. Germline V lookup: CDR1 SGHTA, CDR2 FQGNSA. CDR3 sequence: CASSQPGRETQYF. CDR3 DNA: TGTGCCAGCAGCCAACCGGGACGGGAGACCCAGTACTTC.

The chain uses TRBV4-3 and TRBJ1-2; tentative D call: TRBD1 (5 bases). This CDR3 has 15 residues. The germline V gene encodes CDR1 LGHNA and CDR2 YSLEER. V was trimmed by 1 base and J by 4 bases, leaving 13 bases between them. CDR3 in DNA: TGCGCCAGCAGCCAAGTGACAGATTCGACCTATGGCTACACCTTC. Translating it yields CASSQVTDSTYGYTF.

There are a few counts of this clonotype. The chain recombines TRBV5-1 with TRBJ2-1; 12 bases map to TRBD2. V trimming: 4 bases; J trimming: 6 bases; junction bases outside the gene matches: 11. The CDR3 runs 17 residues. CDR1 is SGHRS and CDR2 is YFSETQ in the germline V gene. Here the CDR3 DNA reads TGCGCCAGCAGCCTTCGGACTAGCGGGGTTCGTATCAATGAGCAGTTCTTC. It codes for CASSLRTSGVRINEQFF.

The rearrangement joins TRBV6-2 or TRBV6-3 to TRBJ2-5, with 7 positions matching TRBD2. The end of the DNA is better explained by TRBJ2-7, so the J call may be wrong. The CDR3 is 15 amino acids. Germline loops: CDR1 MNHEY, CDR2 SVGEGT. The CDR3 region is CASRHGGGGRYEQYV. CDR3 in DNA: TGTGCCAGCAGACACGGTGGCGGGGGTAGATACGAGCAGTACGTC.